One TCR beta chain is described in this entry. The CDR3 is 14 amino acids. V lost 0 bases and J 1 base, leaving 7 bases between the germline ends. The germline CDR1 and CDR2 sequences are SGDLS and YYNGEE. The sample's treatment: oral pan-JAK inhibitor, 5-10 mg twice daily. This record belongs to a study of CD8+ T cells in alopecia areata. The sequencing template was cDNA reverse transcribed from extracted RNA. Method: immunoSEQ multiplex PCR; TCRdb's copy keeps in-frame clones and lacks some. Of 200,000 to 250,000 clones listed, 66% are singletons. Sequenced here: CD4+ T cells sorted from blood, sampled between weeks 44 and 45, from a patient treated with tofacitinib. This chain joins TRBV9 and TRBJ2-5; D is uncertain. The receptor was derived from a human donor with alopecia areata. The CDR3 DNA is TGTGCCAGCAGCGTAGCACCGATCCAAGAGACCCAGTACTTC. Encoded protein: CASSVAPIQETQYF.